Presented here are 12 T cell receptor beta chains from one specimen sequenced in a study of T cell repertoires in cytomegalovirus infection. TCRdb re-called the reads through MiXCR, storing one row per CDR3 protein. The table has 350,000 to 550,000 distinct CDR3 sequences, roughly 30% seen once. The specimen sequenced was PBMCs. Source of these receptors: a human donor in good health (CMV status not recorded). Some clones in this sample may be carry-over from other donors' samples.

This clonotype was counted only a few times. The J gene is TRBJ2-1, the V gene TRBV4-1, with D hard to call. Trimming removed 3 bases from V and 4 bases from J, with 7 bases in between. Germline V gene data show CDR1 as MGHRA and CDR2 as YSYEKL. The CDR3 contains 13 residues. The CDR3, as DNA: TGCGCCAGCAGCCATGAAGTATACAATGAGCAGTTCTTC. Its protein product is CASSHEVYNEQFF.

V gene TRBV20-1 combines with J gene TRBJ1-2; D gene unclear. Per the germline V gene, CDR1 is DFQATT and CDR2 is SNEGSKA (reference sequence). Trimming cost V 5 bases and J 5 bases, with 21 bases left between them. CDR3 size: 15 residues. The CDR3 region has the DNA TGCAGTGCTCCCCAAACCAGTTCCCGACCTTATGGCTACACCTTC. Its protein is CSAPQTSSRPYGYTF.

The chain combines TRBV2 with TRBJ2-5; D possibly corresponds to TRBD2 (5 bases). V lost 4 bases, J lost 5 bases, and 14 bases lay in between. The CDR3 contains 14 residues. Germline loops: CDR1 SNHLY, CDR2 FYNNEI. The CDR3 sequence is CASSASGVGETQYF. The CDR3 nucleotides are TGTGCCAGCAGTGCTTCCGGGGTTGGGGAGACCCAGTACTTC.

This clonotype was seen at least ten times. This rearrangement joins TRBV11-2 to TRBJ2-3; D unclear. Germline-derived CDR1 and CDR2 are SGHAT and FQNNGV. This CDR3 region has 15 residues. V lost 1 base, J lost 2 bases, and 10 bases lay in between. The CDR3 nucleotides are TGTGCCAGCAGCTTAGTGGATCCCTACACAGATACGCAGTATTTT. Encoded protein: CASSLVDPYTDTQYF.

This clonotype was seen a handful of times. The J gene is TRBJ2-3, the V gene TRBV27; 8 bases agree with TRBD2. This CDR3 has 13 amino acids. Germline CDR1 is MNHEY and CDR2 is SMNVEV (reference sequence). V was clipped by 5 bases and J by 4 bases; unmatched bases: 2. This CDR3 is CASSSGGPDTQYF. CDR3 nucleotides: TGTGCCAGCAGTAGCGGGGGCCCAGATACGCAGTATTTT.

This clonotype was seen once. The chain recombines TRBV6-2 or TRBV6-3 with TRBJ2-3; D may match TRBD1 or TRBD2 (6 bases each). The CDR3 has 14 residues. Germline-derived CDR1 and CDR2 are MNHEY and SVGEGT. V was clipped by 6 bases and J by 4 bases, with 14 bases between them. This chain's CDR3 is CASRSWGASDTQYF. The CDR3 DNA follows: TGTGCCAGCAGAAGCTGGGGGGCTTCAGATACGCAGTATTTT.

The rearrangement links TRBV5-1 to TRBJ1-5; D call uncertain. This CDR3 comprises 14 residues. Germline assignment: CDR1 SGHRS and CDR2 YFSETQ. Trimming removed 4 bases at V and 2 bases at J, with 10 bases between. As DNA, the CDR3 is TGCGCCAGCAGCCCGGCGGTTGGCAATCAGCCCCAGCATTTT. Its protein product is CASSPAVGNQPQHF.

This clonotype was seen a few times. The chain's CDR3 is CASSATGVDTEAFF. DNA for the CDR3: TGTGCCAGCAGCGCGACAGGGGTGGACACTGAAGCTTTCTTT. This sequence joins TRBV7-3 and TRBJ1-1, with 8 bases aligning to TRBD1. Per germline, CDR1 SGHTA and CDR2 FQGTGA. V lost 5 bases, J lost 3 bases, and 5 bases stayed unmatched. The CDR3 runs 14 residues.

The V call is TRBV6-1, the J call TRBJ1-1, with D uncertain. Trimming pared 5 bases from V and 7 bases from J, leaving 14 bases between. The germline V gene has CDR1 MNHNS and CDR2 SASEGT. This CDR3 has 13 amino acids. The CDR3 DNA sequence: TGTGCCAGCAGTTCCAACTTAGTAGGTGAAGCTTTCTTT. Translating gives CASSSNLVGEAFF.

The chain links TRBV27 to TRBJ2-7; 14 bases fit TRBD2. CDR1 and CDR2 (germline): MNHEY, SMNVEV (reference sequence). V lost 3 bases to trimming and J lost 6 bases; unmatched junction nucleotides: 10. The CDR3 runs to 17 residues. The CDR3 protein is CASSLTSGGADLSEQYF. CDR3 sequence (DNA): TGTGCCAGCAGTTTGACTAGCGGGGGGGCTGATCTCTCCGAGCAGTACTTC.

CDR3 DNA: TGTGCCAGCAGCGGGGGACTAGCGGATCACACCGGGGAGCTGTTTTTT. Translating it yields CASSGGLADHTGELFF. The chain has TRBV11-3 and TRBJ2-2; 11 bases line up with TRBD2. The V gene's germline CDR1 is SGHNT and CDR2 YENEEA. The CDR3 consists of 16 residues. V was clipped by 5 bases and J by 3 bases; unmatched bases: 5.

This clonotype has only one observation. The chain uses TRBV6-1 and TRBJ1-1; D gene unclear. The germline V and J ends were trimmed by 6 bases and 7 bases, with 15 bases remaining between them. The CDR3 extends over 13 amino acids. Germline V gives CDR1 MNHNS, CDR2 SASEGT. CDR3 region: CASRDSVRGEAFF. The CDR3 DNA sequence: TGTGCCAGCAGGGATTCGGTTCGAGGTGAAGCTTTCTTT.